The clone carrying this T cell receptor (beta chain) was counted at least ten times. Antigen: not known. TCRdb processed the reads anew with MiXCR; each CDR3 protein has one entry. Among over 100,000 distinct CDR3 sequences listed, around a tenth were seen once. This sample was taken from a study of T cell repertoires in cytomegalovirus infection. Study information: Both a matching HLA type and CMV infection were indicated by public TCR beta signatures. Overall study findings and caveats: HLA-C-restricted CMV clonotypes gave the most frequent clonotype in two of eight donors. Identification of carriers of CMV plus the relevant HLA was performed using cumulative public TCR beta family frequency.

CDR3 length: 13 amino acids. Trimming cost V 4 bases and J 4 bases, with 10 bases left between them. The origin of this receptor is a human donor in good health (CMV status not recorded). Some clones in this sample may be carry-over from other donors' samples. This sequence joins TRBV12-3 or TRBV12-4 and TRBJ1-1; no firm D call. The sequencing input was PBMCs, sequenced either directly or after in vitro stimulation (not recorded which). CDR3 DNA: TGTGCCAGCAGTTACCAGAAGTCCACTGAAGCTTTCTTT. It is translated as CASSYQKSTEAFF.